This TCR beta chain originates from a study of T cell responses to AZD1222 COVID-19 vaccine. Concerning this clone itself: As yet, its antigen is unknown.

Germline-derived CDR1 and CDR2 are MNHEY and SVGEGT. The CDR3 is 16 amino acids. V was pared by 4 bases and J by 6 bases, with 8 bases of the junction left unmatched. Broader study findings: Regions 160-218 and 743-854 dominated among vaccine-associated CD4 TCRs spanning spike. Spike-specific TCR breadth and depth both grew after two AZD1222 doses. A mostly white British donor set with more females was recruited, and clonal diversity was possibly underestimated. Nearly half of unique spike-specific TCRs reportedly avoided B.1.351 and B.1.1.7 mutated regions.

TCRdb keeps only in-frame clones here, not all; method: immunoSEQ multiplex PCR. The profile shows fewer than 200,000 clones, about 88% of them singletons. The sequencing used peripheral blood, collected on day 0 of AZD1222 vaccination. This clonotype was sampled from an adult in good health. The chain employs TRBV6-2 or TRBV6-3 and TRBJ2-1; TRBD2 matches at 11 bases. In DNA form, the CDR3 reads TGTGCCAGCAGTTTCATTAGCGGGAGGGGTTCCAATGAGCAGTTCTTC. It specifies CASSFISGRGSNEQFF.